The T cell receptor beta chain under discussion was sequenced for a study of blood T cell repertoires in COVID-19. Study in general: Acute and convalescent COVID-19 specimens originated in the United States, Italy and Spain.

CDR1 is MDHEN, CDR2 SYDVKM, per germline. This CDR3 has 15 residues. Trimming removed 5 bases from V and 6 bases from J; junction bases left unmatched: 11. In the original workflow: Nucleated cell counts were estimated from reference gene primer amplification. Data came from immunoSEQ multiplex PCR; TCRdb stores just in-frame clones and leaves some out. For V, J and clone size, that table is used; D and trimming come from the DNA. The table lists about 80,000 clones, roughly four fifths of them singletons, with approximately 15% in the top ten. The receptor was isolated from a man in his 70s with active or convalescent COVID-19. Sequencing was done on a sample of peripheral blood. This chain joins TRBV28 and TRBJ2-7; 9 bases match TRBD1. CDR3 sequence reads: CASSPGGQGTGEQYF. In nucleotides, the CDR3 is TGTGCCAGCAGTCCCGGTGGACAGGGGACTGGCGAGCAGTACTTC.